Listed below are T cell receptor beta chains from one sample, sequenced in a study of PD-1 blockade in classical Hodgkin lymphoma. Generated by immunoSEQ multiplex PCR, the TCRdb table keeps only in-frame clones and is missing some. The sample comprises approximately 70,000 clones, 93% of which are singletons, and 7.5% to 9.5% rests with the top ten. Here the sequenced sample was peripheral blood mononuclear cells (PBMCs), taken at baseline. These receptors all come from a human donor with classical Hodgkin lymphoma. CDR3s include the opening cysteine and the closing phenylalanine or tryptophan. D genes are given only for firm matches. For some rows the clone size is stated as once, few or many, or as a class when expanded; others skip it.

TRBV7-9	16	NA	TRBJ2-7	TRBD2	CASSLAVTSGIYEQYF	TGTGCCAGCAGCTTAGCGGTAACTAGCGGGATCTACGAGCAGTACTTC
TRBV5-1	16	NA	TRBJ2-6	NA	CASSLGGGPAINVLTF	TGCGCCAGCAGCTTGGGTGGGGGCCCCGCGATCAACGTCCTGACTTTC
TRBV7-9	15	NA	TRBJ1-5	NA	CASSLDSGRLQPQHF	TGTGCCAGCAGCTTAGATTCGGGTCGTCTGCAGCCCCAGCATTTT
TRBV7-7	15	NA	TRBJ2-5	NA	CASSPEVSSTQTQYF	TGTGCCAGCAGCCCCGAGGTATCTAGCACGCAGACCCAGTACTTC
TRBV2	16	NA	TRBJ2-7	NA	CASSEFRGGGTYEQYF	TGTGCCAGCAGTGAGTTTCGAGGTGGGGGAACCTACGAGCAGTACTTC
TRBV28	16	NA	TRBJ2-7	TRBD1	CASSESGQGGSYKQYF	TGTGCCAGCAGCGAGTCCGGACAGGGGGGATCTTACAAGCAGTACTTC
TRBV2	17	NA	TRBJ2-5	NA	CASSEATWEEKSETQYF	TGTGCCAGCAGTGAAGCGACGTGGGAGGAGAAGAGTGAGACCCAGTACTTC
TRBV7-9	14	NA	TRBJ2-5	NA	CASKDPGGSETQYF	TGTGCCAGCAAAGACCCAGGGGGGTCAGAGACCCAGTACTTC
TRBV6-5	14	NA	TRBJ1-6	NA	CASMASSYNSPLHF	TGTGCCAGCATGGCGAGCTCCTATAATTCACCCCTCCACTTT
TRBV11-2	15	NA	TRBJ2-2	NA	CASSFISGNTGELFF	TGTGCCAGCAGCTTTATTAGCGGCAACACCGGGGAGCTGTTTTTT
TRBV6-5	14	NA	TRBJ2-7	NA	CASTRGQNSYEQYF	TGTGCCAGCACGCGGGGGCAGAACTCCTACGAGCAGTACTTC
TRBV30	14	once	TRBJ2-7	NA	CAWSELTVPHEQYF	TGTGCCTGGAGTGAACTGACGGTCCCTCACGAGCAGTACTTC
TRBV4-1	14	NA	TRBJ1-1	NA	CASSHAGFETEAFF	TGCGCCAGCAGCCACGCAGGGTTCGAAACTGAAGCTTTCTTT
TRBV10-3	14	NA	TRBJ1-5	TRBD1	CAISERGQSQPQHF	TGTGCCATCAGTGAGAGGGGGCAGAGTCAGCCCCAGCATTTT
TRBV28	13	few	TRBJ1-2	NA	CASSFSRDYGYTF	TGTGCCAGCAGTTTCAGCAGGGACTATGGCTACACCTTC
TRBV6-1	15	NA	TRBJ2-7	NA	CASSGVAVSLYEQYF	TGTGCCAGCAGTGGCGTAGCAGTATCACTCTACGAGCAGTACTTC
TRBV7-9	17	NA	TRBJ2-3	TRBD2	CASSLAKAGGGTDTQYF	TGTGCCAGCAGCTTAGCCAAAGCGGGAGGTGGCACAGATACGCAGTATTTT
TRBV30	12	NA	TRBJ2-3	NA	CAWSLDIDTQYF	TGTGCCTGGAGTTTGGACATAGATACGCAGTATTTT
TRBV27	13	NA	TRBJ1-1	NA	CASSFNPNTEAFF	TGTGCCAGCAGTTTTAATCCGAACACTGAAGCTTTCTTT
TRBV7-3	13	NA	TRBJ2-5	NA	CASSLGLGETQYF	TGTGCCAGCAGCTTAGGCTTGGGAGAGACCCAGTACTTC
TRBV29-1	20	NA	TRBJ2-2	NA	CSVEAFRGQGLEGFAGELFF	TGCAGCGTTGAAGCCTTTAGGGGACAGGGACTAGAAGGGTTCGCCGGGGAGCTGTTTTTT
TRBV2	18	NA	TRBJ2-7	NA	CASSESGQLSLVVLAQYF	TGTGCCAGCAGTGAATCGGGTCAACTGTCGTTGGTGGTTCTCGCGCAGTACTTC
TRBV2	16	NA	TRBJ2-1	TRBD1	CASSGMGQGTYNEQFF	TGTGCCAGCAGTGGAATGGGACAGGGTACTTACAATGAGCAGTTCTTC
TRBV7-9	12	NA	TRBJ1-4	NA	CASSLGGVELFF	TGTGCCAGCAGCTTAGGTGGTGTAGAACTGTTTTTT
TRBV6-4	10	NA	TRBJ2-1	NA	CASGGNEQFF	TGTGCCAGCGGGGGTAATGAGCAGTTCTTC
TRBV18	13	NA	TRBJ2-7	NA	CASSPSRPDEQYF	TGTGCCAGCTCACCTAGCCGTCCGGACGAGCAGTACTTC
TRBV19	15	NA	TRBJ1-2	TRBD1	CASSREDRGIYGYTF	TGTGCCAGTAGTAGGGAGGACAGGGGTATCTATGGCTACACCTTC
TRBV5-1	15	NA	TRBJ1-1	NA	CASSVTILGNTEAFF	TGCGCCAGCAGCGTGACTATCCTCGGGAACACTGAAGCTTTCTTT
TRBV5-1	16	once	TRBJ2-3	NA	CASSFGASRVTDTQYF	TGCGCCAGCAGCTTTGGGGCTAGCCGAGTCACAGATACGCAGTATTTT
TRBV29-1	16	once	TRBJ2-1	NA	CSVEDLWDGEYNEQFF	TGCAGCGTTGAAGATCTGTGGGACGGGGAGTACAATGAGCAGTTCTTC
TRBV27	15	NA	TRBJ2-3	TRBD1	CASSLLPQGADTQYF	TGTGCCAGCAGTTTGCTGCCCCAGGGGGCAGATACGCAGTATTTT
TRBV9	16	few	TRBJ1-1	TRBD1	CASSVVRDRGGAEAFF	TGTGCCAGCAGCGTAGTTCGGGACAGGGGCGGGGCTGAAGCTTTCTTT
TRBV7-5	15	NA	TRBJ2-7	NA	CVRSSKLAGVNEQYF	TGTGTCAGAAGCTCGAAACTAGCGGGAGTTAACGAGCAGTACTTC
TRBV18	14	NA	TRBJ2-3	NA	CASSPADWTDTQYF	TGTGCCAGCTCACCGGCGGACTGGACAGATACGCAGTATTTT
TRBV7-9	14	NA	TRBJ2-7	NA	CASSFGESSYEQYF	TGTGCCAGCAGCTTCGGAGAGAGCTCCTACGAGCAGTACTTC
TRBV7-2	18	NA	TRBJ2-5	NA	CASSLVPVLGSVVETQYF	TGTGCCAGCAGCTTAGTTCCCGTATTGGGGTCGGTTGTAGAGACCCAGTACTTC
TRBV25-1	15	NA	TRBJ2-3	NA	CASSAQGHPTDTQYF	TGTGCCAGCAGTGCACAGGGACACCCCACGGATACGCAGTATTTT
TRBV18	17	once	TRBJ2-6	NA	CASSTRDSGSGANVLTF	TGTGCCAGCTCAACGCGGGACAGTGGCTCTGGGGCCAACGTCCTGACTTTC
TRBV27	15	NA	TRBJ2-1	NA	CASGLTSVLYNEQFF	TGTGCCAGCGGACTAACTAGTGTCCTCTACAATGAGCAGTTCTTC
TRBV6-5	11	NA	TRBJ2-1	NA	CATRYGNEQFF	TGTGCCACTCGTTATGGCAATGAGCAGTTCTTC
TRBV4-1	15	NA	TRBJ2-7	NA	CASSQDNLASGEQYF	TGCGCCAGCAGCCAAGATAATCTAGCCTCAGGCGAGCAGTACTTC
TRBV7-9	17	once	TRBJ1-6	TRBD1	CASSLGTGGSYNSPLHF	TGTGCCAGCAGCCTAGGGACAGGGGGCTCCTATAATTCACCCCTCCACTTT
TRBV27	13	NA	TRBJ2-1	NA	CASRGYSYNEQFF	TGTGCCAGCCGCGGCTACTCCTACAATGAGCAGTTCTTC
TRBV10-3	13	NA	TRBJ2-3	NA	CATADRNTDTQYF	TGTGCCACCGCGGACCGTAACACAGATACGCAGTATTTT
TRBV15	17	NA	TRBJ2-5	NA	CATSRPRQEQSQETQYF	TGTGCCACCAGCAGACCGAGACAGGAACAGAGCCAAGAGACCCAGTACTTC
TRBV5-1	15	few	TRBJ2-7	NA	CASSTGRHPSYEQYF	TGCGCCAGCAGCACGGGACGGCACCCCTCCTACGAGCAGTACTTC